This record concerns one T cell receptor beta chain sequence. V gave up 5 bases and J gave up 15 bases, with 5 bases separating them. The CDR3 has 8 residues. Germline assignment: CDR1 SEHNR and CDR2 FQNEAQ (reference sequence). The sample comes from a study of OX40 agonist ivuxolimab in advanced cancers. Generated by immunoSEQ multiplex PCR, the TCRdb table keeps only in-frame clones and is missing some. This sample has roughly 56,000 clones; roughly 81% occur once, and the top ten carry about 5.1%. The chain combines TRBV7-9 with TRBJ2-1, with D uncertain. The source is an adult with an advanced solid tumor such as melanoma, head and neck, liver or kidney cancer. The sequences come from CD4+ or CD8+ T cells sorted from blood, collected in a trial of the OX40 agonist ivuxolimab. The CDR3 bases are TGTGCCAGCAGCCCAGGGTTCTTC. Translated: CASSPGFF.